The 18 T cell receptor beta chains below were found in one sample sequenced in a study of T cell changes during pregnancy in multiple sclerosis (dated by TCRdb to between 2017 and 2020). Library method: the immunoSEQ multiplex PCR assay. TCRdb provides this immuneACCESS table in a form limited to in-frame rearrangements. Some clones are lacking; in checked studies, under half of them reflect an unresolved V gene, and why the rest are absent is not known. Counted in this sample were 57,000 or so clones; 90% of them appeared once. The ten largest clonotypes hold 5.5% to 7% of the sample. Sequencing was performed on peripheral blood, taken in the third trimester of pregnancy. Receptors were obtained from a female donor in good health, enrolled as a control in a pregnancy study.

The chain recombines TRBV27 with TRBJ2-7, with 9 nucleotides matching TRBD1. V dropped 1 base and J dropped 3; count of bases not matched to a gene: 4. This CDR3 has 15 residues. Germline values: CDR1 MNHEY, CDR2 SMNVEV (reference sequence). CDR3 nucleotide sequence: TGTGCCAGCAGTTTATATACAGGGGGCGGCTACGAGCAGTACTTC. It codes for CASSLYTGGGYEQYF.

The chain combines TRBV7-2 with TRBJ2-5, with 10 bases fitting TRBD1. The CDR3 is 17 residues long. The V and J ends lost 2 bases and 0 bases, in that order; junction bases with no gene match: 6. Looked up from germline, CDR1 is SGHTA and CDR2 is FQGNSA. The CDR3 is CASSLRQGASYQETQYF. The CDR3 DNA sequence: TGTGCCAGCAGCTTACGACAGGGGGCCTCGTACCAAGAGACCCAGTACTTC.

This clone was observed a single time. The chain employs TRBV19 and TRBJ2-2, with D possibly TRBD1 on 6 matching bases. CDR3 size: 15 residues. The V gene's germline CDR1 is LNHDA and CDR2 SQIVND (reference sequence). Trimming left V 2 bases short and J 7 bases short, with 14 bases between. Written as DNA, the CDR3 is TGTGCCAGTAGTATACTGGCAGGGGTTTTCGGGGAGCTGTTTTTT. Protein sequence: CASSILAGVFGELFF.

The V call is TRBV10-3, the J call TRBJ1-4; tentative D call: TRBD1 (6 bases). V was clipped by 11 bases and J by 5 bases, with 15 bases between them. Germline CDR1 and CDR2: ENHRY and SYGVKD. This CDR3 contains 13 residues. CDR3 sequence (DNA): TGTGCCGCGCGGACAGAGGCAAATGAAAAACTGTTTTTT. It translates to CAARTEANEKLFF.

The CDR3 bases are TGTGCCAGCAGCCCCAGACTAGCGGGGCGTCAAGAGACCCAGTACTTC. This sequence encodes CASSPRLAGRQETQYF. The J gene is TRBJ2-5, the V gene TRBV5-4; 11 nucleotides align to TRBD2. CDR1 and CDR2 (germline): SGHNT, YYREEE (reference sequence). V was clipped by 4 bases and J by 2 bases; unmatched bases: 7. The CDR3 contains 16 residues.

This sequence joins TRBV19 and TRBJ2-6; TRBD1 matches 7 bases. This CDR3 region has 17 residues. Germline V gene data show CDR1 as LNHDA and CDR2 as SQIVND (reference sequence). Unmatched junction bases numbered 12, after V lost 10 bases and J lost 0 bases. The CDR3 DNA reads as TGTGCCACCTCCCCGGGACAGATTCACTCTGGGGCCAACGTCCTGACTTTC. This translates into CATSPGQIHSGANVLTF.

CDR3 sequence reads: CASSPTTQVYNEKLFF. The CDR3 DNA reads TGTGCCAGCTCACCAACGACGCAGGTCTATAATGAAAAACTGTTTTTT. The rearrangement uses TRBV18 and TRBJ1-4; D uncertain. Trimming took off 2 bases at V and 4 bases at J, with 14 bases between the two ends. This CDR3 has 16 residues. Germline CDR1 and CDR2: KGHSH and LQKENI.

The chain joins TRBV19 to TRBJ2-7; D gene unclear. CDR1 is LNHDA, CDR2 SQIVND, per germline (reference sequence). This CDR3 has 12 amino acids. V lost 6 bases and J 3 bases, leaving 9 bases between the germline ends. In nucleotides, the CDR3 is TGTGCCAGTAGCTACCTGAGCTACGAGCAGTACTTC. Protein sequence: CASSYLSYEQYF.

CDR3 sequence: CASTMRAGEEKLFF. The CDR3 nucleotides read TGTGCCAGTACCATGCGGGCAGGGGAGGAAAAACTGTTTTTT. The J gene is TRBJ1-4, the V gene TRBV19; tentative D call: TRBD1 (6 bases). CDR1 is LNHDA and CDR2 is SQIVND in the germline V gene (reference sequence). V was clipped by 7 bases and J by 8 bases, with 17 bases between them. CDR3 length: 14 amino acids.

The rearrangement links TRBV6-1 to TRBJ1-1; a weak D match, TRBD1 (6 bases). Trimming stripped 7 bases from V and 3 bases from J, with 18 bases between. Germline V gene data show CDR1 as MNHNS and CDR2 as SASEGT. This CDR3 spans 15 amino acids. The CDR3 nucleotides read TGTGCCAGCACCCCGTGGGGCGAGGGGGACACTGAAGCTTTCTTT. Protein sequence: CASTPWGEGDTEAFF.

CDR3 coding DNA: TGTGCCAGCAGCTTGGCCGGGGAGCAGTTCTTC. This codes for CASSLAGEQFF. This chain uses TRBV5-8 with TRBJ2-1; D call uncertain. Germline CDR1 is SGHTS and CDR2 is YDEGEE. The CDR3 runs to 11 residues. The V and J ends lost 0 bases and 10 bases respectively, with 5 bases between them.

The chain employs TRBV9 and TRBJ2-1; the match to TRBD2 covers 10 bases. V shed 0 bases and J 7 bases; nucleotides not matched to a gene: 13. The germline CDR1 and CDR2 sequences are SGDLS and YYNGEE. There are 18 residues in the CDR3. Written as DNA, the CDR3 is TGTGCCAGCAGCGTAGGTATAGCGGGGGGCCTAAGGGGGAATGAGCAGTTCTTC. Its translation is CASSVGIAGGLRGNEQFF.

The rearrangement links TRBV5-1 to TRBJ2-3; 10 bases match TRBD2. CDR3 size: 17 residues. J gave up 2 bases and V 4 bases, and 10 bases lay outside the gene matches. The germline V gene has CDR1 SGHRS and CDR2 YFSETQ. CDR3 protein: CASSVVSGGPITDTQYF. The DNA for the CDR3 is TGCGCCAGCAGCGTCGTTAGCGGGGGGCCCATCACAGATACGCAGTATTTT.

This chain connects TRBV28 to TRBJ2-7; 7 bases fit TRBD1. Germline CDR1 is MDHEN and CDR2 is SYDVKM. The ends lost 6 bases at V and 2 bases at J; junction bases unmatched: 4. The CDR3 totals 13 residues. The CDR3 protein is CASRQDRAYEQYF. The CDR3 DNA follows: TGTGCCAGCAGACAAGACAGGGCCTACGAGCAGTACTTC.

The chain employs TRBV6-5 and TRBJ2-3, with D maybe TRBD2 (5 bases). Germline V gene lookup returns CDR1 MNHEY and CDR2 SVGAGI. CDR3 size: 16 residues. Trimming removed 0 bases at V and 3 bases at J, with 13 bases between. The CDR3, as DNA: TGTGCCAGCAGTTACTCGACGCTCCGGGGTACAGATACGCAGTATTTT. This translates into CASSYSTLRGTDTQYF.

This chain joins TRBV2 and TRBJ2-3; tentatively, D is TRBD2 (6 bases). In germline, CDR1 is SNHLY, CDR2 FYNNEI. Trimming cost V 7 bases and J 3 bases, with 11 bases left between them. The CDR3 spans 13 residues. This CDR3 is CASKVLATDTQYF. The CDR3 DNA reads TGTGCCAGCAAGGTCCTAGCGACAGATACGCAGTATTTT.

This chain connects TRBV10-3 to TRBJ1-5; D not certain. The length of the CDR3 is 14 residues. Between the trimmed V and J ends, which lost 6 bases and 6 bases, there was a span of 15 bases. Per germline, CDR1 ENHRY and CDR2 SYGVKD. CDR3 DNA sequence: TGTGCCATCAGCGCCTTCGGGGAGGGTCAGCCCCAGCATTTT. The encoded protein is CAISAFGEGQPQHF.

The J gene is TRBJ2-3, the V gene TRBV5-1, with a weak D call TRBD2 (6 bases). CDR3 size: 14 residues. Germline CDR1 SGHRS, CDR2 YFSETQ. V was pared by 2 bases and J by 2 bases, with 9 bases between. The CDR3: CASSLAGTTDTQYF. Here the CDR3 DNA reads TGCGCCAGCAGCTTAGCGGGTACCACAGATACGCAGTATTTT. The full variable domain, its missing parts supplied by reference TRBV5-1 and TRBJ2-3, is KAGVTQTPRYLIKTRGQQVTLSCSPISGHRSVSWYQQTPGQGLQFLFEYFSETQRNKGNFPGRFSGRQFSNSRSEMNVSTLELGDSALYLCASSLAGTTDTQYFGPGTRLTVL.